This T cell receptor (beta chain) was recovered during a study of CD8 T cells in Susac syndrome. Controls matched for age and sex were healthy donors. TEMRA cells were enriched by FACS, and CD4+ and CD8+ T cells were negatively isolated. The RNA, about 0.5 to 1 ug, was put through reverse transcription using random hexamers. An immunoSEQ multiplex PCR generated amplified TCR beta CDR3 products spanning 54 Vbeta and 13 Jbeta. One entry per CDR3 protein, called by TCRdb with MiXCR from the immunoSEQ multiplex PCR reads. The data contain around 190,000 distinct CDR3 sequences, about 94% of them singletons. The CDR3 runs to 15 residues. With V trimmed by 5 bases and J by 5 bases, 8 bases remained unmatched. Germline CDR1 reads SEHNR; CDR2 reads FQNEAQ (reference sequence).

This chain joins TRBV7-9 and TRBJ2-2; 7 bases map to TRBD1. The specimen was CD4+ T cells from PBMCs. This clonotype originated in a human donor in good health. This chain's CDR3 is CASSPDREGTGELFF. The DNA of the CDR3 is TGTGCCAGCAGCCCTGACAGGGAAGGAACCGGGGAGCTGTTTTTT. Drawing the rest from reference TRBV7-9 and TRBJ2-2, the complete variable domain is DTGVSQNPRHKITKRGQNVTFRCDPISEHNRLYWYRQTLGQGPEFLTYFQNEAQLEKSRLLSDRFSAERPKGSFSTLEIQRTEQGDSAMYLCASSPDREGTGELFFGEGSRLTVL.